This T cell receptor beta chain came from a study of T cell clones after liver transplantation. On the study more broadly: Patients counted as tolerant after at least one year off all immunosuppression, enzymes not exceeding twice normal. Samples came pre-transplant, pre-randomization before withdrawal, and post-randomization after withdrawal ended.

The CDR3 loop spans 13 amino acids. CDR1 MGHRA and CDR2 YSYEKL come from the germline V gene. Trimming cost V 5 bases and J 2 bases, with 9 bases left between them. Clones were sequenced by immunoSEQ multiplex PCR, and TCRdb holds only the in-frame ones, with some missing. The sample lists 15,000 to 20,000 clones; over 75% were seen once. The V gene is TRBV4-1, the J gene TRBJ1-1; a possible D gene is TRBD1 (6 bases). This sample comprised CD8+ T cells from blood, obtained 48 months after liver transplant. This TCR came from a human patient who received a liver transplant. Some of these T cells may belong to the graft donor. The CDR3 coding sequence is TGCGCCAGCAGCGGGGGACACAACACTGAAGCTTTCTTT. Its protein is CASSGGHNTEAFF.